Sequencing of this T cell receptor (beta chain) was carried out in a study of metastatic and nonmetastatic thyroid tumors (dated by TCRdb to between 2020 and 2021). Regarding the complete study: The researchers compared repertoires between peripheral blood samples and tumor or nodule tissue samples from patients with malignant or benign thyroid disease.

General study outcomes and caveats: In both blood and tumor samples, TCR beta diversity was reported to be significantly higher in malignant tumors than in benign nodules.

No treatment had been received by any patient before thyroid surgery. Using T-cell receptor beta sequencing, the study looked back at clinical samples from patients collected from the early 2010s to the late 2010s. Library preparation employed PCR. Instrument used: Illumina HiSeq 4000. High-throughput sequencing was used to profile the TCR beta-chain CDR3 region of every patient. The original pipeline was this. CDR3 differences across clinicopathological groups were used to build a classifier for discriminating distant-metastatic papillary thyroid cancer patients. The Shannon index was used to assess repertoire diversity, and the Morisita-Horn index was used to assess tumor-blood repertoire similarity. TCRdb passed the public sequencing reads through fastp at Q25 and MiXCR, retaining productive beta sequences. TCRdb's processing, not the authors', yielded these V and J calls. The sample table contains approximately 15,000 clones; only one count was recorded for approximately 20% of them. Around a fifth of the sample belongs to the ten largest clones.

Points on this clone: Its recognized antigen is unknown. No per-base quality is available; no much larger clone lies one base away.

Measured from the cysteine to the phenylalanine, the CDR3 is 12 residues long. CDR3 DNA is the only sequence kept; it has 36 bases, read in frame from the first base. Cut back by 6 bases and 7 bases, the V and J ends lie 13 bases apart. In the germline V gene (reference sequence), CDR1 corresponds to DFQATT and CDR2 to SNEGSKA. The receptor was derived from a female donor with papillary thyroid cancer or a benign thyroid nodule (not recorded which). Some clones in this sample may be carry-over from other donors' samples. The V and J genes are TRBV20-1 and TRBJ2-1; TRBD2 is a possible D gene, resting on 6 matching bases. The sample consisted of adjacent normal tissue. The sequenced DNA is TGCAGTGCCACCCCTGGGGGGAATGAGCAGTTCTTC. It specifies CSATPGGNEQFF.